The present T cell receptor beta chain was sequenced within a study of T cell repertoires in cytomegalovirus infection. Details on this clonotype: This may be a read error, as it is one base from a much larger clone.

This CDR3 spans 13 amino acids. Germline V gene sequence: CDR1 SGHTA, CDR2 FQGNSA. TCRdb passed the reads through MiXCR, listing each CDR3 protein once. The repertoire consists of 250,000 to 300,000 distinct CDR3 sequences, with roughly 26% occurring once and the leading ten covering over 11%. The TCR originated in a human donor in good health (CMV status not recorded). Some clones in this sample may be carry-over from other donors' samples. The sequencing sample was made of PBMCs. The rearrangement links TRBV7-2 to TRBJ1-2, with D perhaps TRBD1 (5 bases). CDR3 region: CASSLWGDDGYSF. In DNA form, the CDR3 reads TGTGCCAGCAGCTTATGGGGGGACGACGGCTACTCCTTC. Drawing the rest from reference TRBV7-2 and TRBJ1-2, the complete variable domain is GAGVSQSPSNKVTEKGKDVELRCDPISGHTALYWYRQSLGQGLEFLIYFQGNSAPDKSGLPSDRFSAERTGGSVSTLTIQRTQQEDSAVYLCASSLWGDDGYSFGSGTRLTVV.